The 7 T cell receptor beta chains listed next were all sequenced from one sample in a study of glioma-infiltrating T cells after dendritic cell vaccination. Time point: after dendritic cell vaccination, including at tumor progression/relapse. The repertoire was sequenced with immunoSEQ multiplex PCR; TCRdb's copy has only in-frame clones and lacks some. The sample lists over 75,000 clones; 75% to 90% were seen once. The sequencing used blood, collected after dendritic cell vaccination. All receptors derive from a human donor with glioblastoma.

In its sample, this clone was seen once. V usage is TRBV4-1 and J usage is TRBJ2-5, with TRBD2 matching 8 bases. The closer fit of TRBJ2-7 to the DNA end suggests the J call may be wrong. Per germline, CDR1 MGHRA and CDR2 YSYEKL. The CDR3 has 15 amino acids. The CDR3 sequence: CASSHLAGHRDEQYF. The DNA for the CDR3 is TGCGCCAGCAGCCATTTAGCGGGGCACCGGGACGAGCAGTACTTC.

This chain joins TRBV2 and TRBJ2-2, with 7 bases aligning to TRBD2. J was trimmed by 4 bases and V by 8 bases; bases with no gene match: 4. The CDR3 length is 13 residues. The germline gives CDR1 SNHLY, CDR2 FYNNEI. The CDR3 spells CASGGEGTGELFF. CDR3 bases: TGTGCCAGCGGGGGGGAGGGCACCGGGGAGCTGTTTTTT.

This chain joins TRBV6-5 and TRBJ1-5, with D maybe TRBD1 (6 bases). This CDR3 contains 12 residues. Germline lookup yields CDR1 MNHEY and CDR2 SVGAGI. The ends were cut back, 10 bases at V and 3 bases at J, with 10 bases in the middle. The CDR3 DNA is TGTGCCACTCGGACAGTCAATCAGCCCCAGCATTTT. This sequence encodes CATRTVNQPQHF.

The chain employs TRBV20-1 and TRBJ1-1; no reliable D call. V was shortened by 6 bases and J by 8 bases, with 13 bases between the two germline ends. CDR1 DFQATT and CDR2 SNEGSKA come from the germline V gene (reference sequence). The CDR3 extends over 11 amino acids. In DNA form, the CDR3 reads TGCAGTGCGCCGCTCGCGGCGGAAGCTTTCTTT. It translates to CSAPLAAEAFF.

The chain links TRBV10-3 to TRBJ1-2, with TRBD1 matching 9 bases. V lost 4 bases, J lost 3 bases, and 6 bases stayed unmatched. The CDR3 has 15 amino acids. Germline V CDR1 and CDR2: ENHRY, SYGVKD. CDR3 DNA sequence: TGTGCCATCAGTGGATACAGGGGGCCGGACTATGGCTACACCTTC. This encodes CAISGYRGPDYGYTF.

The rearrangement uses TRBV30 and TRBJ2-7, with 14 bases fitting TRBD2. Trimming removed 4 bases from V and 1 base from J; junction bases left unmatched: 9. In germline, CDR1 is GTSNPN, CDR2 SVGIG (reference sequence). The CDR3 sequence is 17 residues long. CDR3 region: CAWTGLAGVSGSYEQYV. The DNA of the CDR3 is TGTGCCTGGACGGGACTAGCGGGAGTCAGCGGATCCTACGAGCAGTACGTC.

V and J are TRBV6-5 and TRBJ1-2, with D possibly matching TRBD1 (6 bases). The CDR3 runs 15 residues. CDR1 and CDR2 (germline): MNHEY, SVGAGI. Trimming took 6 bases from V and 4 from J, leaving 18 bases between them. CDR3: CASRGSGVTGYGYTF. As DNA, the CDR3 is TGTGCCAGCAGAGGATCAGGGGTAACTGGCTATGGCTACACCTTC.